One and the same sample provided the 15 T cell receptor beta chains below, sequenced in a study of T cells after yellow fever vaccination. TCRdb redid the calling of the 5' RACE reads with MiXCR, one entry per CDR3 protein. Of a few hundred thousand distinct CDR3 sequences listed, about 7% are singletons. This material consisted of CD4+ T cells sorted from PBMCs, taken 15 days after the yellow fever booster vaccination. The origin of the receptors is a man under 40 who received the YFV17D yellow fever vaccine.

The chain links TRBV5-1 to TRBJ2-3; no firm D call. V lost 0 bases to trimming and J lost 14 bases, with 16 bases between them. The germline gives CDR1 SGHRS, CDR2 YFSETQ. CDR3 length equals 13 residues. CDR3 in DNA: TGCGCCAGCAGCTTGGCCGAGGTAGACTCTCGGTATTTT. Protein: CASSLAEVDSRYF.

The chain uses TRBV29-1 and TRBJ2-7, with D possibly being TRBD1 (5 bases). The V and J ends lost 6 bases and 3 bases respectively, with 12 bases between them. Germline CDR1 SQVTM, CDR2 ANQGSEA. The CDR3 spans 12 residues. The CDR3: CSVELQGYEQYF. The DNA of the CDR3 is TGCAGCGTAGAACTCCAGGGCTACGAGCAGTACTTC.

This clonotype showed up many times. The CDR3 bases are TGCGCCAGCAGCTTGACCACTAGCGGGGGTAGCACAGATACGCAGTATTTT. Translated: CASSLTTSGGSTDTQYF. The chain combines TRBV5-1 with TRBJ2-3, with TRBD2 matching over 11 bases. The J segment lost 0 bases and the V segment lost 1 base, leaving 4 bases of the junction unmatched. This CDR3 is built from 17 residues. CDR1 and CDR2 from the germline V gene are SGHRS and YFSETQ.

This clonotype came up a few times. The CDR3: CASSIQNQPQHF. The CDR3 bases are TGTGCCAGCAGCATACAAAATCAGCCCCAGCATTTT. The V gene is TRBV7-9, the J gene TRBJ1-5, with D uncertain. The CDR3 loop spans 12 amino acids. Trimming left V 5 bases short and J 4 bases short, with 6 bases between. Looked up from germline, CDR1 is SEHNR and CDR2 is FQNEAQ (reference sequence).

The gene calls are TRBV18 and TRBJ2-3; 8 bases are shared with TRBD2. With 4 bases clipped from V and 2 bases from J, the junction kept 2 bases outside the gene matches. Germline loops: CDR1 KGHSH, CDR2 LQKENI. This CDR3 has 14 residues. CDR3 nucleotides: TGTGCCAGCTCACTACTAGCGGACACAGATACGCAGTATTTT. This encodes CASSLLADTDTQYF.

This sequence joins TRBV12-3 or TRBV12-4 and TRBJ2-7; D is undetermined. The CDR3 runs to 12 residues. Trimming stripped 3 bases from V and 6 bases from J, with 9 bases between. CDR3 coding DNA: TGTGCCAGCAGTTTGAGACGATCCGAGCAGTACTTC. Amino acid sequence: CASSLRRSEQYF.

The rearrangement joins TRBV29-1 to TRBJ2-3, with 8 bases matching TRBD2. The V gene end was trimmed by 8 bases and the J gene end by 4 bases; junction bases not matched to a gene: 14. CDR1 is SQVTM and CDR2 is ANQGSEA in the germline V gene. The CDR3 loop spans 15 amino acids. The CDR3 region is CSFTGGREGPDTQYF. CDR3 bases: TGCAGCTTCACGGGCGGACGGGAGGGCCCAGATACGCAGTATTTT.

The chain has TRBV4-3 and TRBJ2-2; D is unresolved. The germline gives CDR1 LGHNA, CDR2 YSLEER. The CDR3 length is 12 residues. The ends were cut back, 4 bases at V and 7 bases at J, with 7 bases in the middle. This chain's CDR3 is CASSRYNGELFF. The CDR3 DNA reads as TGCGCCAGCAGCCGTTATAACGGGGAGCTGTTTTTT.

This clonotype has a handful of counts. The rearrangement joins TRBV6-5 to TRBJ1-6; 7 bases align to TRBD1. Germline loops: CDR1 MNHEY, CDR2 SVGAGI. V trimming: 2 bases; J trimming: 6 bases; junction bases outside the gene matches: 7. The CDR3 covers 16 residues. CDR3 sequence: CASSYQTGTSNSPLHF. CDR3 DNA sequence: TGTGCCAGCAGTTACCAGACAGGGACTTCTAATTCACCCCTCCACTTT.

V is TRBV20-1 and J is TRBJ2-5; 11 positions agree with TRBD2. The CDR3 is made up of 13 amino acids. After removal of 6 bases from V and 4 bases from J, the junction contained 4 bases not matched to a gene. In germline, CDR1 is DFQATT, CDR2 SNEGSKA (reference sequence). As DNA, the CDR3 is TGCAGTGCCCGACTAGCGGGACCAGAGACCCAGTACTTC. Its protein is CSARLAGPETQYF.

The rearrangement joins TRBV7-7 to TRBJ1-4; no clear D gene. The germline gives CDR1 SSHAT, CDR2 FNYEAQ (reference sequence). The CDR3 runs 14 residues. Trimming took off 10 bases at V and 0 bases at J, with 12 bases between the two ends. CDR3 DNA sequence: TGTGCCATACAACGGCTTGCAACTAATGAAAAACTGTTTTTT. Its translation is CAIQRLATNEKLFF.

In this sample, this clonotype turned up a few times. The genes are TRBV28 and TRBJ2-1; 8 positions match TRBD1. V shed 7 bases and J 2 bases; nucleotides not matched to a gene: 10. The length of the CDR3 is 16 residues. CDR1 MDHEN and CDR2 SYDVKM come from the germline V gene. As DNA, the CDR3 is TGTGCCAGCAATGAAATACAGGGGGTCCCCTACAATGAGCAGTTCTTC. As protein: CASNEIQGVPYNEQFF.

The CDR3 protein is CASSKGPSGSTGELFF. CDR3 bases: TGCGCCAGCAGTAAGGGGCCTAGCGGATCCACCGGGGAGCTGTTTTTT. The chain recombines TRBV5-1 with TRBJ2-2; TRBD2 matches 7 bases. The CDR3 has 16 residues. V lost 5 bases and J lost 4; bases outside the gene matches: 11. CDR1 SGHRS and CDR2 YFSETQ come from the germline V gene.

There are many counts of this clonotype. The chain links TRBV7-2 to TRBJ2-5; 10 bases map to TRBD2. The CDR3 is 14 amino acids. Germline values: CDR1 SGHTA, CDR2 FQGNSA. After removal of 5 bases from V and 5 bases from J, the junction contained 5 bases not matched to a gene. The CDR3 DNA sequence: TGTGCCAGCAGCCAAGCGGGAGGGCCGGAGACCCAGTACTTC. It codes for CASSQAGGPETQYF.

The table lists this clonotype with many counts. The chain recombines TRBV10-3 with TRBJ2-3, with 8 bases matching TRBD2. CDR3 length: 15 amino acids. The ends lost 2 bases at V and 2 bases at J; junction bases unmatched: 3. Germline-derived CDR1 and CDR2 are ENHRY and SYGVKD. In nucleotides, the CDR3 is TGTGCCATCAGTGAGGAGCGGGAGCTCACAGATACGCAGTATTTT. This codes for CAISEERELTDTQYF.